This is a list of T cell receptor beta chains from one sample in a study of OX40 agonist ivuxolimab in advanced cancers. Measured with immunoSEQ multiplex PCR; TCRdb has only the in-frame clones, and not every one. Among about 26,000 clones listed, about 90% were seen once. The starting material was CD4+ or CD8+ T cells sorted from blood, obtained in a trial of the OX40 agonist ivuxolimab. The receptors here all came from an adult with an advanced solid tumor such as melanoma, head and neck, liver or kidney cancer. CDR3s include the opening cysteine and the closing phenylalanine or tryptophan. The order of the fields is V gene, J gene, clone size, D gene, CDR3 protein, CDR3 DNA. D genes are given only for firm matches. Only part of the rows carry a size: once, few, many, or a class if the clone is expanded.

v_gene: TRBV5-6; j_gene: TRBJ1-6; abundance: .; d_gene: .; CDR3aa: CASSLEGYNSPLHF; CDR3nt: TGTGCCAGCAGCTTGGAGGGTTATAATTCACCCCTCCACTTT
v_gene: TRBV10-1; j_gene: TRBJ1-1; abundance: .; d_gene: .; CDR3aa: CASSEGINTEAFF; CDR3nt: TGCGCCAGCAGTGAGGGCATCAACACTGAAGCTTTCTTT
v_gene: TRBV7-3; j_gene: TRBJ2-2; abundance: .; d_gene: .; CDR3aa: CASSFLFNTGELFF; CDR3nt: TGTGCCAGCAGCTTTCTATTTAACACCGGGGAGCTGTTTTTT
v_gene: TRBV4-2; j_gene: TRBJ2-7; abundance: .; d_gene: .; CDR3aa: CASSQGSGGSYEQYF; CDR3nt: TGTGCCAGCAGCCAAGGGTCCGGGGGCTCCTACGAGCAGTACTTC
v_gene: TRBV25-1; j_gene: TRBJ2-5; abundance: .; d_gene: TRBD2; CDR3aa: CASSALAGGPGETQYF; CDR3nt: TGTGCCAGCAGCGCTCTAGCGGGAGGGCCAGGTGAGACCCAGTACTTC
v_gene: TRBV28; j_gene: TRBJ1-5; abundance: .; d_gene: TRBD1; CDR3aa: CASSSSPGQGVIQPQHF; CDR3nt: TGTGCCAGCAGTTCCTCCCCGGGACAGGGGGTTATTCAGCCCCAGCATTTT
v_gene: TRBV27; j_gene: TRBJ1-3; abundance: .; d_gene: .; CDR3aa: CASSTLPGSRGNTIYF; CDR3nt: TGTGCCAGCAGTACCCTCCCGGGGTCGAGAGGAAACACCATATATTTT
v_gene: TRBV6-4; j_gene: TRBJ2-3; abundance: .; d_gene: .; CDR3aa: CASSDGVGTDTQYF; CDR3nt: TGTGCCAGCAGTGACGGGGTAGGCACAGATACGCAGTATTTT
v_gene: TRBV9; j_gene: TRBJ1-4; abundance: once; d_gene: .; CDR3aa: CASSAGPSRVGEKLFF; CDR3nt: TGTGCCAGCAGCGCAGGTCCCAGCAGGGTCGGGGAAAAACTGTTTTTT
v_gene: TRBV19; j_gene: TRBJ2-3; abundance: .; d_gene: TRBD1; CDR3aa: CATWDRASTDTQYF; CDR3nt: TGTGCCACCTGGGACAGGGCGTCCACAGATACGCAGTATTTT
v_gene: TRBV7-9; j_gene: TRBJ2-7; abundance: .; d_gene: TRBD1; CDR3aa: CASSSPDRGVYEQYF; CDR3nt: TGTGCCAGCAGCTCCCCGGACAGGGGTGTCTACGAGCAGTACTTC
v_gene: TRBV27; j_gene: TRBJ1-5; abundance: once; d_gene: TRBD1; CDR3aa: CASSSTGGRAQHF; CDR3nt: TGTGCCAGCAGTTCGACAGGGGGCCGGGCCCAGCATTTT
v_gene: TRBV19; j_gene: TRBJ2-7; abundance: .; d_gene: TRBD2; CDR3aa: CASSMGGLRNEQYF; CDR3nt: TGTGCCAGTAGTATGGGAGGGTTGAGGAACGAGCAGTACTTC
v_gene: TRBV5-1; j_gene: TRBJ2-3; abundance: .; d_gene: TRBD2; CDR3aa: CASSLGGLDEDTQYF; CDR3nt: TGCGCCAGCAGCTTGGGGGGACTAGATGAAGATACGCAGTATTTT
v_gene: TRBV5-6; j_gene: TRBJ2-1; abundance: .; d_gene: .; CDR3aa: CASLGAYNEQFF; CDR3nt: TGTGCCAGCTTGGGGGCTTACAATGAGCAGTTCTTC
v_gene: TRBV27; j_gene: TRBJ2-1; abundance: once; d_gene: TRBD1; CDR3aa: CASSTDRAYGDEQFF; CDR3nt: TGTGCCAGCAGTACGGACAGGGCCTACGGGGATGAGCAGTTCTTC
v_gene: TRBV2; j_gene: TRBJ1-2; abundance: .; d_gene: .; CDR3aa: CASSTGTARSNYGYTF; CDR3nt: TGTGCCAGCAGTACTGGGACTGCCCGCTCTAACTATGGCTACACCTTC
v_gene: TRBV19; j_gene: TRBJ1-6; abundance: medium-sized; d_gene: TRBD1; CDR3aa: CASSTGGLSSPLHF; CDR3nt: TGTGCCAGTAGTACAGGGGGCTTGAGTTCACCCCTCCACTTT
v_gene: TRBV7-9; j_gene: TRBJ2-1; abundance: .; d_gene: .; CDR3aa: CASSRGNEQFF; CDR3nt: TGTGCCAGCAGCCGTGGCAATGAGCAGTTCTTC
v_gene: TRBV18; j_gene: TRBJ2-2; abundance: .; d_gene: TRBD2; CDR3aa: CASSPGTSHGELFF; CDR3nt: TGTGCCAGCTCACCAGGGACTAGCCACGGGGAGCTGTTTTTT
v_gene: TRBV7-2; j_gene: TRBJ2-3; abundance: .; d_gene: TRBD2; CDR3aa: CASRGTSGSGDTQYF; CDR3nt: TGTGCCAGCAGGGGGACTAGCGGTTCCGGGGATACGCAGTATTTT
v_gene: TRBV5-1; j_gene: TRBJ2-3; abundance: .; d_gene: .; CDR3aa: CASSLGIVRTDTQYF; CDR3nt: TGCGCCAGCAGCCTAGGTATTGTGAGGACAGATACGCAGTATTTT
v_gene: TRBV5-1; j_gene: TRBJ2-7; abundance: .; d_gene: .; CDR3aa: CASSFFGAPYEQYF; CDR3nt: TGCGCCAGCAGCTTTTTTGGGGCTCCCTACGAGCAGTACTTC
v_gene: TRBV4-2; j_gene: TRBJ2-4; abundance: .; d_gene: .; CDR3aa: CASSQDSLLAKNIQYF; CDR3nt: TGTGCCAGCAGCCAGGACAGTTTGCTAGCCAAAAACATTCAGTACTTC
v_gene: TRBV4-1; j_gene: TRBJ2-7; abundance: .; d_gene: TRBD1; CDR3aa: CASSQGGTATYEQYF; CDR3nt: TGCGCCAGCAGCCAAGGAGGGACAGCTACCTACGAGCAGTACTTC
v_gene: TRBV11-2; j_gene: TRBJ2-2; abundance: .; d_gene: .; CDR3aa: CASSEHSRTNTGELFF; CDR3nt: TGTGCCAGCAGCGAACATAGCAGAACGAACACCGGGGAGCTGTTTTTT
v_gene: TRBV14; j_gene: TRBJ2-3; abundance: .; d_gene: TRBD2; CDR3aa: CASSHPTSGIGDTQYF; CDR3nt: TGTGCCAGCAGCCATCCGACTAGCGGGATTGGAGATACGCAGTATTTT
v_gene: TRBV6-4; j_gene: TRBJ2-2; abundance: .; d_gene: .; CDR3aa: CASSVRGADTGELFF; CDR3nt: TGTGCCAGCAGTGTGAGGGGGGCGGACACCGGGGAGCTGTTTTTT
v_gene: TRBV5-4; j_gene: TRBJ2-5; abundance: .; d_gene: .; CDR3aa: CASSSQRSYQETQYF; CDR3nt: TGTGCCAGCAGCTCCCAGCGCTCGTACCAAGAGACCCAGTACTTC
v_gene: TRBV28; j_gene: TRBJ1-2; abundance: .; d_gene: .; CDR3aa: CASSLPGPLGYGYTF; CDR3nt: TGTGCCAGCAGTCTTCCGGGACCGCTGGGCTATGGCTACACCTTC
v_gene: TRBV13; j_gene: TRBJ2-1; abundance: .; d_gene: .; CDR3aa: CASIRSVATGGNEQFF; CDR3nt: TGTGCCAGCATACGGTCCGTAGCCACCGGTGGAAATGAGCAGTTCTTC
v_gene: TRBV7-2; j_gene: TRBJ2-7; abundance: .; d_gene: TRBD2; CDR3aa: CASSLPQHPSGGLYEQYF; CDR3nt: TGTGCCAGCAGCTTACCTCAGCATCCTAGCGGGGGGTTGTACGAGCAGTACTTC
v_gene: TRBV13; j_gene: TRBJ2-7; abundance: .; d_gene: TRBD2; CDR3aa: CASSLVGGGQNEQYF; CDR3nt: TGTGCCAGCAGCTTAGTTGGCGGGGGTCAGAACGAGCAGTACTTC
v_gene: TRBV7-8; j_gene: TRBJ1-6; abundance: .; d_gene: .; CDR3aa: CASSLREGSWDSPLHF; CDR3nt: TGTGCCAGCAGCTTAAGAGAAGGCTCTTGGGATTCACCCCTCCACTTT
v_gene: TRBV11-2; j_gene: TRBJ1-2; abundance: .; d_gene: .; CDR3aa: CASRGGAGRDGYTF; CDR3nt: TGTGCCAGCAGGGGGGGGGCAGGTCGAGACGGCTACACCTTC
v_gene: TRBV6-4; j_gene: TRBJ2-3; abundance: .; d_gene: .; CDR3aa: CASSDLSTPYRDPTDTQYF; CDR3nt: TGTGCCAGCAGTGACTTGTCGACCCCCTACAGGGACCCCACAGATACGCAGTATTTT
v_gene: TRBV6-4; j_gene: TRBJ2-6; abundance: .; d_gene: .; CDR3aa: CASSEGSGANVLTF; CDR3nt: TGTGCCAGCAGTGAGGGATCTGGGGCCAACGTCCTGACTTTC
v_gene: TRBV14; j_gene: TRBJ2-7; abundance: .; d_gene: TRBD1; CDR3aa: CASSQARDREYPYEQYF; CDR3nt: TGTGCCAGCAGCCAAGCTCGAGACAGGGAATACCCCTACGAGCAGTACTTC
v_gene: TRBV28; j_gene: TRBJ2-1; abundance: .; d_gene: .; CDR3aa: CASSSILSSYNEQFF; CDR3nt: TGTGCCAGCAGCTCTATCCTAAGCTCCTACAATGAGCAGTTCTTC
v_gene: TRBV29-1; j_gene: TRBJ2-1; abundance: .; d_gene: .; CDR3aa: CSVASSYNEQFF; CDR3nt: TGCAGCGTCGCAAGCTCCTACAATGAGCAGTTCTTC
v_gene: TRBV28; j_gene: TRBJ1-2; abundance: medium-sized; d_gene: .; CDR3aa: CASSPRTFNYGYTF; CDR3nt: TGTGCCAGCAGTCCCCGGACATTTAACTATGGCTACACCTTC
v_gene: TRBV2; j_gene: TRBJ2-7; abundance: .; d_gene: .; CDR3aa: CASSALETGARTYEQYF; CDR3nt: TGTGCCAGCAGTGCCTTGGAGACTGGCGCCCGTACCTACGAGCAGTACTTC
v_gene: TRBV28; j_gene: TRBJ2-1; abundance: .; d_gene: TRBD2; CDR3aa: CASSSRTSGRHRGSYNEQFF; CDR3nt: TGTGCCAGCAGTTCACGGACTAGCGGGAGGCATCGAGGCTCCTACAATGAGCAGTTCTTC
v_gene: TRBV10-2; j_gene: TRBJ2-2; abundance: once; d_gene: TRBD2; CDR3aa: CASSETTSGSNTGELFF; CDR3nt: TGCGCCAGCAGTGAGACGACTAGCGGGAGTAACACCGGGGAGCTGTTTTTT
v_gene: TRBV27; j_gene: TRBJ2-1; abundance: .; d_gene: .; CDR3aa: CASSLSGGFSYNEQFF; CDR3nt: TGTGCCAGCAGCCTAAGTGGGGGGTTCTCCTACAATGAGCAGTTCTTC
v_gene: TRBV19; j_gene: TRBJ2-6; abundance: .; d_gene: .; CDR3aa: CASSPVANVLTF; CDR3nt: TGTGCCAGTAGCCCCGTGGCCAACGTCCTGACTTTC
v_gene: TRBV5-4; j_gene: TRBJ2-3; abundance: once; d_gene: .; CDR3aa: CASSLVVTDTQYF; CDR3nt: TGTGCCAGCAGCTTGGTTGTCACAGATACGCAGTATTTT
v_gene: TRBV30; j_gene: TRBJ1-5; abundance: .; d_gene: TRBD1; CDR3aa: CAWSIGTASNQPQHF; CDR3nt: TGTGCCTGGAGCATCGGGACAGCAAGCAATCAGCCCCAGCATTTT
v_gene: TRBV6-1; j_gene: TRBJ2-7; abundance: .; d_gene: .; CDR3aa: CASSAGSYEQYF; CDR3nt: TGTGCCAGCAGTGCAGGCTCCTACGAGCAGTACTTC
v_gene: TRBV27; j_gene: TRBJ2-1; abundance: .; d_gene: .; CDR3aa: CASRPLGQQYNEQFF; CDR3nt: TGTGCCAGCAGGCCTCTCGGACAGCAATACAATGAGCAGTTCTTC
v_gene: TRBV4-1; j_gene: TRBJ1-2; abundance: few; d_gene: .; CDR3aa: CASSQVTGQGYTF; CDR3nt: TGCGCCAGCAGCCAAGTGACGGGCCAAGGCTACACCTTC
v_gene: TRBV13; j_gene: TRBJ2-5; abundance: .; d_gene: TRBD2; CDR3aa: CASSLTSGRETQYF; CDR3nt: TGTGCCAGCAGCTTAACTAGCGGGAGGGAGACCCAGTACTTC
v_gene: TRBV7-8; j_gene: TRBJ2-6; abundance: .; d_gene: .; CDR3aa: CASSIGGGGSSGANVLTF; CDR3nt: TGTGCCAGCAGCATCGGGGGAGGCGGCAGTTCTGGGGCCAACGTCCTGACTTTC
v_gene: TRBV11-2; j_gene: TRBJ2-3; abundance: .; d_gene: TRBD1; CDR3aa: CASSPRTGGSTDTQYF; CDR3nt: TGTGCCAGCAGCCCCCGGACAGGGGGAAGCACAGATACGCAGTATTTT
v_gene: TRBV5-4; j_gene: TRBJ2-7; abundance: .; d_gene: .; CDR3aa: CASSLRGSYEQYF; CDR3nt: TGTGCCAGCAGCTTGCGGGGCTCCTACGAGCAGTACTTC
v_gene: TRBV7-8; j_gene: TRBJ2-7; abundance: once; d_gene: .; CDR3aa: CASSLGARFEYEQYF; CDR3nt: TGTGCCAGCAGCTTAGGAGCCCGATTTGAATACGAGCAGTACTTC
v_gene: TRBV7-6; j_gene: TRBJ2-1; abundance: .; d_gene: TRBD2; CDR3aa: CASSLYAGGGNEQFF; CDR3nt: TGTGCCAGCAGCTTATACGCGGGGGGTGGGAATGAGCAGTTCTTC